The 11 T cell receptor beta chains reported below all come from one sample, sequenced in a study of blood T cell repertoires in COVID-19. TCRdb's copy holds only in-frame clones and misses some; the assay was immunoSEQ multiplex PCR. The sample includes 100,000 or so clones, approximately 85% seen only once; the top ten take around 10%. The sequenced sample consisted of peripheral blood. These receptors were collected from a middle-aged man with active or convalescent COVID-19.

The J gene is TRBJ2-1, the V gene TRBV4-3; tentative D call: TRBD2 (5 bases). Germline CDR1 and CDR2: LGHNA and YSLEER. V was trimmed by 4 bases and J by 5 bases, leaving 12 bases between them. The CDR3 extends over 14 amino acids. The CDR3 DNA is TGCGCCAGCAGCCCTACTAGGAGTCACAATGAGCAGTTCTTC. Translated, it gives CASSPTRSHNEQFF.

This clone showed up just a few times. V is TRBV7-3 and J is TRBJ2-2; 9 nucleotides align to TRBD2. V was clipped by 5 bases and J by 5 bases; unmatched bases: 6. Germline V gene sequence: CDR1 SGHTA, CDR2 FQGTGA. The CDR3 sequence is 15 residues long. The CDR3 DNA follows: TGTGCCAGCAGCCCCCTAGCGGGGACTACCGGGGAGCTGTTTTTT. Protein sequence: CASSPLAGTTGELFF.

This sequence joins TRBV19 and TRBJ2-2; D perhaps matches TRBD1 (5 bases). Germline V lookup: CDR1 LNHDA, CDR2 SQIVND (reference sequence). This CDR3 contains 13 residues. The V and J ends lost 6 bases and 7 bases respectively, with 12 bases between them. The chain's CDR3 is CASRGRVLGELFF. CDR3 DNA: TGTGCCAGTAGAGGCAGGGTGCTCGGGGAGCTGTTTTTT.

The chain combines TRBV5-4 with TRBJ1-1; D is ambiguous. This CDR3 is built from 15 residues. V was trimmed by 1 base and J by 1 base, leaving 11 bases between them. CDR1 and CDR2 (germline): SGHNT, YYREEE (reference sequence). The CDR3: CASSLQKTGNTEAFF. CDR3 in DNA: TGTGCCAGCAGCTTGCAGAAGACGGGGAACACTGAAGCTTTCTTT.

V and J are TRBV6-5 and TRBJ2-4; D gene ambiguous. Looked up from germline, CDR1 is MNHEY and CDR2 is SVGAGI. The CDR3 length is 11 residues. V lost 3 bases, J lost 10 bases, and 7 bases lay in between. The CDR3 spells CASSYQAIQYF. The CDR3 nucleotides are TGTGCCAGCAGTTATCAGGCGATTCAGTACTTC.

Of note for this clone: Sequence at one end of the junction differs from germline and may be a read error. The chain carries TRBV6-1 and TRBJ2-3, with 10 bases fitting TRBD2. CDR1 and CDR2 from the germline V gene are MNHNS and SASEGT. This CDR3 is 15 amino acids long. For the CDR3, the DNA is TGTGCCATCAGTGATCTAGCGGGGGGCACAGATACGCAGTATTTT. This sequence encodes CAISDLAGGTDTQYF.

The chain combines TRBV30 with TRBJ1-1, with 8 positions matching TRBD1. CDR3 size: 13 residues. Germline CDR1 and CDR2: GTSNPN and SVGIG (reference sequence). V lost 5 bases to trimming and J lost 5 bases; unmatched junction nucleotides: 7. The CDR3 loop is CAWVQGDWTEAFF. The CDR3, as DNA: TGTGCCTGGGTACAGGGGGATTGGACTGAAGCTTTCTTT.

The CDR3 sequence is CASSLAGQGTDDEQYF. The CDR3 DNA follows: TGTGCCAGCAGCTTGGCGGGACAGGGGACGGACGACGAGCAGTACTTC. The chain carries TRBV5-6 and TRBJ2-7, with TRBD1 matching 10 bases. CDR1 and CDR2 (germline): SGHDT, YYEEEE. The CDR3 is 16 residues long. The ends lost 0 bases at V and 5 bases at J; junction bases unmatched: 8.

J is TRBJ2-5 and V is TRBV2; tentatively, D is TRBD2 (6 bases). This CDR3 contains 11 residues. Germline CDR1 is SNHLY and CDR2 is FYNNEI. V was shortened by 8 bases and J by 5 bases, with 9 bases between the two germline ends. The CDR3 sequence: CASGTRETQYF. In DNA form, the CDR3 reads TGTGCCAGCGGGACTCGGGAGACCCAGTACTTC.

V gene TRBV5-4 combines with J gene TRBJ1-6, with D maybe TRBD1 (5 bases). CDR1 SGHNT and CDR2 YYREEE come from the germline V gene (reference sequence). The CDR3 runs to 13 residues. The V end lost 7 bases, the J end lost 9 bases, and 14 bases lay between the germline ends. The CDR3 DNA sequence: TGTGCCAGCCGCGACAGTAATGGTTCACCCCTCCACTTT. Amino acid sequence: CASRDSNGSPLHF.

This clone was seen ten or more times. The CDR3 DNA reads TGTGCCAGCTCACAAGCGGGGCTAGCCAAAAACATTCAGTACTTC. This sequence encodes CASSQAGLAKNIQYF. The chain combines TRBV18 with TRBJ2-4, with TRBD2 identical over 7 bases. Germline-derived CDR1 and CDR2 are KGHSH and LQKENI. J gave up 0 bases and V 4 bases, and 3 bases lay outside the gene matches. CDR3 length: 15 residues.